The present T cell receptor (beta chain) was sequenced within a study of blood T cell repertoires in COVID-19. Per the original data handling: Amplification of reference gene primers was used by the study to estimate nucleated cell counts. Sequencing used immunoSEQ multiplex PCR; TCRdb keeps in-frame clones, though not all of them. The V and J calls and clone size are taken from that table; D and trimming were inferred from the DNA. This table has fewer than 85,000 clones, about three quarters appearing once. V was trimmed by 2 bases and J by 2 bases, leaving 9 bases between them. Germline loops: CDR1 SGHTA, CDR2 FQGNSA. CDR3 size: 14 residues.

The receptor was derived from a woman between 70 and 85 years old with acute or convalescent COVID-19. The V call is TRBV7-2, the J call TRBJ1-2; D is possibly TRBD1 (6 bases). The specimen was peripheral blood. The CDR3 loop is CASSLRTANYGYTF. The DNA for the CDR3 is TGTGCCAGCAGCTTAAGGACAGCAAACTATGGCTACACCTTC.